Here is one T cell receptor beta chain with its context. Its target is unknown. The data were obtained in a study of cytomegalovirus exposure and HLA in healthy donors. This CDR3 spans 14 amino acids. V lost 5 bases to trimming and J lost 9 bases; unmatched junction nucleotides: 7. CDR1 is MNHEY and CDR2 is SVGAGI in the germline V gene. While the first cohort had around 700 subjects, the donors belonged to the separate validation cohort of more than 95 subjects. Findings and limits, study-wide: The study labeled 150 or so TCR beta chains cytomegalovirus-associated.

Data came from immunoSEQ multiplex PCR; TCRdb stores just in-frame clones and leaves some out. Here the sample spans tens of thousands of clones, 95% being singletons. The sequence was obtained from a young woman in good health and CMV-seropositive. The chain is built from TRBV6-5 and TRBJ2-1; 10 bases fit TRBD1. Sequences were obtained from PBMCs. CDR3 nucleotide sequence: TGTGCCAGCAGTCCCGGGACAGGGGTGTCTGAGCAGTTCTTC. Its protein is CASSPGTGVSEQFF.